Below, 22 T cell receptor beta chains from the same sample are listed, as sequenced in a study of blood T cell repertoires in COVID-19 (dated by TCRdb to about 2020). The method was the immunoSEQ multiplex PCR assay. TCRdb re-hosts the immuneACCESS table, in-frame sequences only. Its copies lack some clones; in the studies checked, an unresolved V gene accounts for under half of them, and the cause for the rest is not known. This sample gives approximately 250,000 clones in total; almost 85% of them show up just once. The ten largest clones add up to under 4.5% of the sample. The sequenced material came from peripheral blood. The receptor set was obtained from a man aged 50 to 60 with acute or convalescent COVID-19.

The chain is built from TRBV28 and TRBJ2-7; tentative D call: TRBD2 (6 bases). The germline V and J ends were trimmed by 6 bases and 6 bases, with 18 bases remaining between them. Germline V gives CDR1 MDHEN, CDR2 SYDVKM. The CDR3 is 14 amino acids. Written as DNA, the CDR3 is TGTGCCAGCAGGGTATCGACTAGGATCTCCGAGCAGTACTTC. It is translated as CASRVSTRISEQYF.

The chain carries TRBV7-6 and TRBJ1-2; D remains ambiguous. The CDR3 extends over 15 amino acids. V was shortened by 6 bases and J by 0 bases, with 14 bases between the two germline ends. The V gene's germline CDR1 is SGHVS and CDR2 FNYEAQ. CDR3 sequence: CASSPGSGPNYGYTF. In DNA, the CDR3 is TGTGCCAGCAGTCCGGGGTCGGGTCCTAACTATGGCTACACCTTC. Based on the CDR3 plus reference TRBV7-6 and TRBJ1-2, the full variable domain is GAGVSQSPRYKVTKRGQDVALRCDPISGHVSLYWYRQALGQGPEFLTYFNYEAQQDKSGLPNDRFSAERPEGSISTLTIQRTEQRDSAMYRCASSPGSGPNYGYTFGSGTRLTVV.

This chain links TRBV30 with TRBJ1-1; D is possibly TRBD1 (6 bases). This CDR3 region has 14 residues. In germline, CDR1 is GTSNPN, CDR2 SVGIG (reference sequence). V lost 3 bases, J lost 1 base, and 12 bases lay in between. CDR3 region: CAWSHYRENTEAFF. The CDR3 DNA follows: TGTGCCTGGAGCCATTACAGGGAGAACACTGAAGCTTTCTTT.

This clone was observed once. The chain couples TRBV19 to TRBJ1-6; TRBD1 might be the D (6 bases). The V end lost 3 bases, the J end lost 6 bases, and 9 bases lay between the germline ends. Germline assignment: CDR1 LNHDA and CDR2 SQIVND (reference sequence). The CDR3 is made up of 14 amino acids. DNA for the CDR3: TGTGCCAGTAGTATGGGACACTTTAATTCACCCCTCCACTTT. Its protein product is CASSMGHFNSPLHF.

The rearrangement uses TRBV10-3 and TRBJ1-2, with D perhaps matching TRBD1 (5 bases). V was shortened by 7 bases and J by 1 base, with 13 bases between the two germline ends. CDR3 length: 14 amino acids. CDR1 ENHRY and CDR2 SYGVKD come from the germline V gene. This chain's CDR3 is CAITKDNFNYGYTF. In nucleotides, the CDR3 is TGTGCCATCACCAAGGACAATTTTAACTATGGCTACACCTTC.

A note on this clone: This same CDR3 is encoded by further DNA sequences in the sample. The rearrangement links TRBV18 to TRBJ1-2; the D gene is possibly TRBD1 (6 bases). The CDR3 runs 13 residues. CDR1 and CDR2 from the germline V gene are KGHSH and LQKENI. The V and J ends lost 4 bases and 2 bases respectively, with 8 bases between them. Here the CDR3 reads CASSQQGNYGYTF. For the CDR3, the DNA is TGTGCCAGCTCACAACAGGGAAACTATGGCTACACCTTC.

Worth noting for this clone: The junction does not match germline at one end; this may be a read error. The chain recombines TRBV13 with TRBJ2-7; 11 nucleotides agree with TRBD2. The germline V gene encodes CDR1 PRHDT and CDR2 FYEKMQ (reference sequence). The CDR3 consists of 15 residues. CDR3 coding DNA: TGTGCCAGCAGCCTAACTAGCGGGAGCTCCGACGAGCAGTACTTC. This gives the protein CASSLTSGSSDEQYF.

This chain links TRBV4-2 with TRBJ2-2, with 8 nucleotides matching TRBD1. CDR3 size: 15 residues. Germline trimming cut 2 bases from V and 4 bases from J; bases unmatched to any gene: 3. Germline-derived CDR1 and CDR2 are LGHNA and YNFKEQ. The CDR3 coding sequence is TGTGCCAGCAGCCAATGGACAGGGCCCACCGGGGAGCTGTTTTTT. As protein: CASSQWTGPTGELFF.

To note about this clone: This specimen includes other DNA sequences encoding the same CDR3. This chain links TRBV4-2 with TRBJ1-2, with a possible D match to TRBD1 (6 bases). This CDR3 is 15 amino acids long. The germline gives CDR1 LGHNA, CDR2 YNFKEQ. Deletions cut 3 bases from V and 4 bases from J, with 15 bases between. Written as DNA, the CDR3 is TGTGCCAGCAGCCAGGATCCCGGGACAAGCTATGGCTACACCTTC. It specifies CASSQDPGTSYGYTF.

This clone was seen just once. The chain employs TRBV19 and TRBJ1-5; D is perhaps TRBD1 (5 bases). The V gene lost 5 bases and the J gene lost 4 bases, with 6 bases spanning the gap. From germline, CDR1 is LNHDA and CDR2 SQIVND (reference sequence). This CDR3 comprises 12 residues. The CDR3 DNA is TGTGCCAGTAGTGGGGGGAATCAGCCCCAGCATTTT. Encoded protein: CASSGGNQPQHF. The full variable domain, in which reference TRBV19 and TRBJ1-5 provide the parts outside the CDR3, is DGGITQSPKYLFRKEGQNVTLSCEQNLNHDAMYWYRQDPGQGLRLIYYSQIVNDFQKGDIAEGYSVSREKKESFPLTVTSAQKNPTAFYLCASSGGNQPQHFGDGTRLSIL.

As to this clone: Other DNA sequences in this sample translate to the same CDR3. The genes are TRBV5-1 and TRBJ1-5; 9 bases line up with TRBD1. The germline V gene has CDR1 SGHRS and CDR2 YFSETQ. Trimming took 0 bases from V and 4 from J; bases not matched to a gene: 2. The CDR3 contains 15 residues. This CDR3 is CASSLGQGGNQPQHF. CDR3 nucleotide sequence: TGCGCCAGCAGCTTGGGACAGGGGGGGAATCAGCCCCAGCATTTT.

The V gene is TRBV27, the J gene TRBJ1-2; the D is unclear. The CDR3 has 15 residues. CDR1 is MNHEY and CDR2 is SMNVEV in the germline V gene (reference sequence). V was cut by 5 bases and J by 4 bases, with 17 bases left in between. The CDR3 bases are TGTGCCAGCAGTCGGGCCCCGACGGGATTCTATGGCTACACCTTC. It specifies CASSRAPTGFYGYTF.

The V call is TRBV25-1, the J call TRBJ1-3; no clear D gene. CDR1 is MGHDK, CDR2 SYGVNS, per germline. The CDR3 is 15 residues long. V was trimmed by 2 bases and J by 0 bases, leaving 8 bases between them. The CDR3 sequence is CASSEGLNSGNTIYF. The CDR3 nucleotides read TGTGCCAGCAGTGAAGGACTGAACTCTGGAAACACCATATATTTT.

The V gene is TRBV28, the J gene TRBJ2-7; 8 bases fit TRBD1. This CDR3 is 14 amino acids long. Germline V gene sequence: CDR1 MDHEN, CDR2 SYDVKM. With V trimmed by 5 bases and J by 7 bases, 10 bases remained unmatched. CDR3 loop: CASSRTGSSKEQYF. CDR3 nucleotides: TGTGCCAGCAGTCGGACAGGGTCCTCGAAGGAGCAGTACTTC.

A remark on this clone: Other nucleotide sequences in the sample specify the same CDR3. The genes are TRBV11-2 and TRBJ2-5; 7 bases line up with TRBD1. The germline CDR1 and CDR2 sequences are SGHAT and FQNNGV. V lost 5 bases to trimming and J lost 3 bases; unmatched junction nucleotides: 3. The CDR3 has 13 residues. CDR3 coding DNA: TGTGCCAGCAGCCGCGACAGGGAAGAGACCCAGTACTTC. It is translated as CASSRDREETQYF.

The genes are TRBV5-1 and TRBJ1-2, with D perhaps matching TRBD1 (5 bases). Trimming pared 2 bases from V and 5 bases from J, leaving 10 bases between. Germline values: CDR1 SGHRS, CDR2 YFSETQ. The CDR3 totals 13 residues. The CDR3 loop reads CASSLGTYYGYTF. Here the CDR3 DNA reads TGCGCCAGCAGCTTAGGGACTTATTATGGCTACACCTTC.

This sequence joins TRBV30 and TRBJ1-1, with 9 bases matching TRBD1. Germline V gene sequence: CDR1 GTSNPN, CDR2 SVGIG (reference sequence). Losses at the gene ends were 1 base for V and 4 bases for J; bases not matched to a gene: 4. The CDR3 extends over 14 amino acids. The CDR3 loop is CAWSGQGGATEAFF. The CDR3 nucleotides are TGTGCCTGGAGTGGACAGGGGGGGGCCACTGAAGCTTTCTTT.

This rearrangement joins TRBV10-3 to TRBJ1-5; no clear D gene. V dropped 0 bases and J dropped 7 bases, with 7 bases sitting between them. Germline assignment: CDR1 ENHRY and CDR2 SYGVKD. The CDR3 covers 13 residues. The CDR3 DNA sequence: TGTGCCATCAGTGAGTCTGCGGGACAGCCCCAGCATTTT. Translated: CAISESAGQPQHF.

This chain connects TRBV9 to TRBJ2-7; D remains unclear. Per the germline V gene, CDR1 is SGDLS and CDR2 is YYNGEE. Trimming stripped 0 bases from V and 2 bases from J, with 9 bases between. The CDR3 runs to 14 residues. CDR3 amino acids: CASSVGQTPYEQYF. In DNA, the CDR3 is TGTGCCAGCAGCGTAGGGCAGACTCCCTACGAGCAGTACTTC. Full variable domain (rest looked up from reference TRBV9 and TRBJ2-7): DSGVTQTPKHLITATGQRVTLRCSPRSGDLSVYWYQQSLDQGLQFLIQYYNGEERAKGNILERFSAQQFPDLHSELNLSSLELGDSALYFCASSVGQTPYEQYFGPGTRLTVT.

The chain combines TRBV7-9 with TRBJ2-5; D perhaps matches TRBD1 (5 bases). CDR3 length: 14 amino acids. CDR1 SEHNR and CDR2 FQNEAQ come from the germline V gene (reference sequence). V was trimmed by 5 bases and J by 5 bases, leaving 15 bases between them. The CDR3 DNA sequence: TGTGCCAGCAGCCAAGGGGCGAAGAGTGAGACCCAGTACTTC. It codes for CASSQGAKSETQYF.

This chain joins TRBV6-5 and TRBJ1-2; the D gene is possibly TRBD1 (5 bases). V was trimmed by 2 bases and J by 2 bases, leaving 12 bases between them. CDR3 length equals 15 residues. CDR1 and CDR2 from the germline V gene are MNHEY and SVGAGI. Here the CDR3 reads CASSYHTGENYGYTF. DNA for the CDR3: TGTGCCAGCAGTTACCACACGGGGGAGAACTATGGCTACACCTTC.

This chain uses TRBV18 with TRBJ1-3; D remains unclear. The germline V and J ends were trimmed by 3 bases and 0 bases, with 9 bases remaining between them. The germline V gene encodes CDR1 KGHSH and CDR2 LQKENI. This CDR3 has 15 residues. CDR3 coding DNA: TGTGCCAGCTCACCCCGAGAGGGCTCTGGAAACACCATATATTTT. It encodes CASSPREGSGNTIYF.